This T cell receptor beta chain is from a study of T cells expressing NK-cell markers. Turning to the study itself: In the group of eight sequenced donors, seven were HCMV-seropositive and one was seronegative.

Scientists made TCR beta cDNA using 5'RACE template switching with UMIs. Using the 5' RACE reads, TCRdb records one entry per CDR3 protein without DNA. This sample contains 400,000 or so distinct CDR3 sequences. On this clonotype itself: Antigen specificity is unknown.

Overall study findings and caveats: These clonotypes additionally ranked first within the CD3+CD56-NKG2C+ fraction of a handful of donors.

Germline V gene data show CDR1 as SNHLY and CDR2 as FYNNEI. This CDR3 is 15 amino acids long. The receptor comes from a woman aged 45-65 years in good health. The rearrangement joins TRBV2 to TRBJ2-1; without DNA, the TCRdb call of TRBD2 cannot be checked. Sequencing was done on a sample of blood T cells: a sorted CD56 or NKG2C T cell subset, CD4+ or CD8+ T cells, or bulk PBMC T cells (not recorded which). The CDR3 protein is CASTLLAGSYNEQFF.